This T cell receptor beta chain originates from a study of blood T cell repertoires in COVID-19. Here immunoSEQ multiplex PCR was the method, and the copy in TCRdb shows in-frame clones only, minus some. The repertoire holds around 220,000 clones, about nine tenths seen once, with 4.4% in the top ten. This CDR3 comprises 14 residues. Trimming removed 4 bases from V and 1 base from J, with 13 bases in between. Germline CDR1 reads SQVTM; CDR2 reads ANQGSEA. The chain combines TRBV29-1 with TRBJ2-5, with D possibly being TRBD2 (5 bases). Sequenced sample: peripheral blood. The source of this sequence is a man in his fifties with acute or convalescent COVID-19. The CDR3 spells CSVGRESSQETQYF. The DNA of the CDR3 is TGCAGCGTTGGCCGGGAAAGTAGCCAAGAGACCCAGTACTTC.